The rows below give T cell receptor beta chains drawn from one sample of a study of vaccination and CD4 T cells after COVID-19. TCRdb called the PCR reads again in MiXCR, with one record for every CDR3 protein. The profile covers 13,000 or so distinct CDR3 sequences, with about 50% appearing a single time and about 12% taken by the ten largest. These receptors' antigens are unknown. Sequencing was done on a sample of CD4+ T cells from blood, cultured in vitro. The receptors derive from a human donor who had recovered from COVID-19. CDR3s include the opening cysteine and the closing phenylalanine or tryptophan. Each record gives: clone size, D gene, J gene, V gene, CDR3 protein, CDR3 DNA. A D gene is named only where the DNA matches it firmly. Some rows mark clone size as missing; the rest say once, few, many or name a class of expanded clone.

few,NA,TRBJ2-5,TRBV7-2,CASSRIAGVASRHNLKTQYF,TGTGCCAGCAGCCGAATAGCCGGGGTGGCTAGCCGACATAATCTCAAGACCCAGTACTTC
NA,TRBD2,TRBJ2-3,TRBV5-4,CASSSNGGFGTDTQYF,TGTGCCAGCAGCTCGAACGGGGGGTTTGGGACAGATACGCAGTATTTT
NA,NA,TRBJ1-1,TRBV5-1,CASSSPSGGEAFF,TGCGCCAGCAGCTCCCCCTCGGGGGGAGAAGCTTTCTTT
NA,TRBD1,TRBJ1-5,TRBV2,CASSEAPGGVQPQHF,TGTGCCAGCAGTGAAGCCCCAGGGGGCGTTCAGCCCCAGCATTTT
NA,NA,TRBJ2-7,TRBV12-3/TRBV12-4,CASSPPPAGTDAYEQYF,TGTGCCAGCAGTCCTCCCCCGGCCGGGACGGATGCCTACGAGCAGTACTTC
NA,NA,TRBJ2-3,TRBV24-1,CATSVSPQDTQYF,TGTGCCACCAGTGTCAGTCCCCAAGATACGCAGTATTTT
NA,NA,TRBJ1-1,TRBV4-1,CASSQSVLVGIHQSF,TGCGCCAGCAGCCAATCCGTATTAGTCGGGATTCACCAGTCATTT
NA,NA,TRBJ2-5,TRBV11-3,CASSSPIDIQETQYF,TGTGCCAGCAGCTCTCCTATTGACATTCAAGAGACCCAGTACTTC
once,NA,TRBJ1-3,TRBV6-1,CASRFGEAGNTIYF,TGTGCCAGCAGATTTGGGGAAGCTGGAAACACCATATATTTT
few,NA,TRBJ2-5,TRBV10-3,CAISTPGHTSGETQYF,TGTGCCATCAGTACGCCGGGACACACTTCGGGAGAGACCCAGTACTTC
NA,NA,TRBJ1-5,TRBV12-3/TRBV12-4,CASRLQVTNQPQHF,TGTGCCAGCAGGCTTCAGGTCACCAATCAGCCCCAGCATTTT
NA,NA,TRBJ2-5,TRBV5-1,CASSEGLQETQYF,TGCGCCAGCAGCGAGGGACTGCAAGAGACCCAGTACTTC
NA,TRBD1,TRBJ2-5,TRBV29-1,CSVDRGQGVKRETQYF,TGCAGCGTTGATCGGGGACAGGGGGTTAAAAGAGAGACCCAGTACTTC
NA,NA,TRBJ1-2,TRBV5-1,CASSLEGPAGYTF,TGCGCCAGCAGCTTAGAAGGACCAGCAGGCTACACCTTC
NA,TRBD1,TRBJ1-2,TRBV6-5,CASSSGQGSLPFYGYTF,TGTGCCAGCAGTTCCGGACAGGGCTCACTCCCTTTCTATGGCTACACCTTC
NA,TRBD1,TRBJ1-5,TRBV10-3,CAISETGGYSNQPQHF,TGTGCCATCAGTGAGACAGGGGGGTATAGCAATCAGCCCCAGCATTTT
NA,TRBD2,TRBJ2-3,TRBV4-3,CASSLLAGNTDTQYF,TGCGCCAGCAGCTTACTAGCGGGGAACACAGATACGCAGTATTTT
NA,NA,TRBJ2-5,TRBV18,CASSPSNQETQYF,TGTGCCAGCTCACCCTCGAACCAAGAGACCCAGTACTTC
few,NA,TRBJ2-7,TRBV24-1,CATSDPPQGYEQYF,TGTGCCACCAGTGATCCGCCCCAGGGGTACGAGCAGTACTTC
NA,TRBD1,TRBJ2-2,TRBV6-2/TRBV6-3,CASTQKSGTGATGELFF,TGTGCCAGCACTCAGAAATCCGGGACAGGGGCCACCGGGGAGCTGTTTTTT
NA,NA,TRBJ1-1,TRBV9,CASSVDAGVDTEAFF,TGTGCCAGCAGCGTAGACGCGGGAGTCGACACTGAAGCTTTCTTT
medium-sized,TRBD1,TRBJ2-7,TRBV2,CASKPTGVVYEQYF,TGTGCCAGCAAACCGACAGGGGTTGTCTACGAGCAGTACTTC
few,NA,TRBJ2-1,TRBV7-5,CISVSEASTSFYEQFF,NA
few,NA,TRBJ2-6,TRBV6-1,CACKGRQAEGANVLTF,TGTGCCTGCAAGGGGAGACAGGCAGAAGGGGCCAACGTCCTGACTTTC